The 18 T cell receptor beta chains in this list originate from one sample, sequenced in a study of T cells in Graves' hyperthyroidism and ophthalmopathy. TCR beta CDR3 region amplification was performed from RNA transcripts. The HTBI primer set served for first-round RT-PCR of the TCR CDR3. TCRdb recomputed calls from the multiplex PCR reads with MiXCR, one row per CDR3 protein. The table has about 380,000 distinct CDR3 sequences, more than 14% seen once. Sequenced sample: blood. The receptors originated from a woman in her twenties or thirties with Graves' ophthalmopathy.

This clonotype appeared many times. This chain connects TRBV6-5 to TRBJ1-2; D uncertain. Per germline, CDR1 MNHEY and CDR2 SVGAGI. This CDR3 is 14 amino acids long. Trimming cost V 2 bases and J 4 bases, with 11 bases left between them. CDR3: CASSYQQSSYGYTF. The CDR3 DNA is TGTGCCAGCAGTTACCAGCAAAGTTCCTATGGCTACACCTTC.

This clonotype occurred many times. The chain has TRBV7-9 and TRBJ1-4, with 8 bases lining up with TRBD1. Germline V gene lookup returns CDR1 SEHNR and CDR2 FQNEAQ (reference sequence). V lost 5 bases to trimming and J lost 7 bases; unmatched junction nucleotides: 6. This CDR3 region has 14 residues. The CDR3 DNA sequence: TGTGCCAGCAGCCCTCCCAGGGGGCTTGAAAAACTGTTTTTT. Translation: CASSPPRGLEKLFF.

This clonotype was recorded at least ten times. The CDR3 loop is CASSFSTGTNQPQHF. DNA for the CDR3: TGTGCCAGCAGTTTCAGCACAGGGACCAATCAGCCCCAGCATTTT. The rearrangement links TRBV2 to TRBJ1-5, with TRBD1 as a possible D gene (6 bases). The CDR3 has 15 residues. Trimming took 5 bases from V and 3 from J, leaving 14 bases between them. Looked up from germline, CDR1 is SNHLY and CDR2 is FYNNEI.

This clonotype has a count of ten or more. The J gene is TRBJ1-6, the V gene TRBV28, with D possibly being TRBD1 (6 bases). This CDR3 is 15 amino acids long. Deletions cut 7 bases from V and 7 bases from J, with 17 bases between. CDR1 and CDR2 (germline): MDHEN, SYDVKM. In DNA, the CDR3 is TGTGCCAGCAACATAGGGCAGGGGATCAATTCACCCCTCCACTTT. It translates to CASNIGQGINSPLHF.

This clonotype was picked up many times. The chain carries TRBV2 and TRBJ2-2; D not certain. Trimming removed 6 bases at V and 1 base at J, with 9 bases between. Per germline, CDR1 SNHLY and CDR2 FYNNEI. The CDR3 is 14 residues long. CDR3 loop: CASSRLQNTGELFF. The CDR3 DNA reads TGTGCCAGCAGCCGACTTCAGAACACCGGGGAGCTGTTTTTT.

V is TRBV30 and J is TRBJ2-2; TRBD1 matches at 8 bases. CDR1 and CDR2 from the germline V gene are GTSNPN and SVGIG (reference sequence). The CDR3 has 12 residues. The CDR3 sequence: CEGTGETGELFF. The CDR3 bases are TGTGAAGGGACAGGAGAAACCGGGGAGCTGTTTTTT.

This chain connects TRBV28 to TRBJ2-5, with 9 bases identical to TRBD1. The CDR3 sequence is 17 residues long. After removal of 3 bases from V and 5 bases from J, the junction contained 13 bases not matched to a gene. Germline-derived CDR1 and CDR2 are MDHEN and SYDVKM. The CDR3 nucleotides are TGTGCCAGCAGTTTTTTGGGACAGGGTGTAAATTTGGAGACCCAGTACTTC. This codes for CASSFLGQGVNLETQYF. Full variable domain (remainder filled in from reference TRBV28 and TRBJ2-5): DVKVTQSSRYLVKRTGEKVFLECVQDMDHENMFWYRQDPGLGLRLIYFSYDVKMKEKGDIPEGYSVSREKKERFSLILESASTNQTSMYLCASSFLGQGVNLETQYFGPGTRLLVL.

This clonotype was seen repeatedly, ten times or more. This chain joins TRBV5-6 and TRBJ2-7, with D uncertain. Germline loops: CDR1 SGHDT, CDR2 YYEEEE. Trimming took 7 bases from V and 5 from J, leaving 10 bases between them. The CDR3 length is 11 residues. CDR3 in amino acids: CASEGFHEQYF. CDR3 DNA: TGTGCCAGCGAAGGGTTCCACGAGCAGTACTTC.

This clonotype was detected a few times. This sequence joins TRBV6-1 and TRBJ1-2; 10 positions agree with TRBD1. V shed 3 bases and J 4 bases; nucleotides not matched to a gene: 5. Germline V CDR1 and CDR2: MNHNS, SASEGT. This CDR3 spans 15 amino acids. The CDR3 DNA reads TGTGCCAGCAGTGACGGGACAGGGGTTATCTATGGCTACACCTTC. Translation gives CASSDGTGVIYGYTF.

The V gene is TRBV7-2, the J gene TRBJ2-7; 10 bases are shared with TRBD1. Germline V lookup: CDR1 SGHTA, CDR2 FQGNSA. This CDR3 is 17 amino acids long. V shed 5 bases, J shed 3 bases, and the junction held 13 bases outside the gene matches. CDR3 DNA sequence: TGTGCCAGCAGCCCCGTCGGGGGGACAGGGGCAAACTACGAGCAGTACTTC. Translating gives CASSPVGGTGANYEQYF.

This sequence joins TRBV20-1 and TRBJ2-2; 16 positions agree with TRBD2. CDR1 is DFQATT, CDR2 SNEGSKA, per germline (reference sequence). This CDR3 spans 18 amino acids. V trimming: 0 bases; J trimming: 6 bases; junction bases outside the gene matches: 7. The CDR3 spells CSARDKPGLAGGPGELFF. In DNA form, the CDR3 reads TGCAGTGCTAGAGACAAACCGGGACTAGCGGGGGGGCCCGGGGAGCTGTTTTTT.

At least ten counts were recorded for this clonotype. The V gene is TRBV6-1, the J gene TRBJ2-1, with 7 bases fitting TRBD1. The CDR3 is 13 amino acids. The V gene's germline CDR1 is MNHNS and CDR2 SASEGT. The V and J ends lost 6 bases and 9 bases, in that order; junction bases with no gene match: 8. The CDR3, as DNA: TGTGCCAGCAGGAAAACAGGGGTTGGTGAGCAGTTCTTC. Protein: CASRKTGVGEQFF.

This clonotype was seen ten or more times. The CDR3 sequence is CSAYPGLAGGGELFF. In DNA, the CDR3 is TGCAGTGCTTACCCCGGACTAGCGGGAGGCGGGGAGCTGTTTTTT. The chain employs TRBV20-1 and TRBJ2-2, with 14 positions matching TRBD2. After removal of 5 bases from V and 7 bases from J, the junction contained 6 bases not matched to a gene. The germline gives CDR1 DFQATT, CDR2 SNEGSKA (reference sequence). The CDR3 length is 15 residues.

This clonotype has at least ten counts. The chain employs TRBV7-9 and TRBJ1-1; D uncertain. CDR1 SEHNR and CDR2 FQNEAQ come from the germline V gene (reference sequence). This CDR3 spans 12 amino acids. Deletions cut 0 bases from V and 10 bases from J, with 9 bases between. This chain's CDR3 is CASSLARGTAFF. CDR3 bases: TGTGCCAGCAGCTTAGCGCGGGGTACAGCTTTCTTT.

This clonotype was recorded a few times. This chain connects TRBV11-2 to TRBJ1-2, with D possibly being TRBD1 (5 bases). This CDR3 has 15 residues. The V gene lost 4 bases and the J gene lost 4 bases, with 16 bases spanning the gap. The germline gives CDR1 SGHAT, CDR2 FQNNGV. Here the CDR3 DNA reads TGTGCCAGCAGCTCAAGGCGGGGGAAGGGCTATGGCTACACCTTC. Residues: CASSSRRGKGYGYTF.

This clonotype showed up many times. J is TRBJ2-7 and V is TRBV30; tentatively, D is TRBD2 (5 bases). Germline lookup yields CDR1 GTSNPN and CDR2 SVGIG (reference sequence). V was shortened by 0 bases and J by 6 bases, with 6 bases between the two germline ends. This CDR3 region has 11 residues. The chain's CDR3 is CAWSVSGEQYF. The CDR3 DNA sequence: TGTGCCTGGAGTGTAAGCGGCGAGCAGTACTTC.

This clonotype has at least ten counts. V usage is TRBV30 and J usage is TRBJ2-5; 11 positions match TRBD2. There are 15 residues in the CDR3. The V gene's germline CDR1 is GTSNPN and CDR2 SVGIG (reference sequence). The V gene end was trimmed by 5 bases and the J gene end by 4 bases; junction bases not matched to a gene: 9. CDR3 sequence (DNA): TGTGCCTGGGGGACTAGCGGTGGTATGAGAGAGACCCAGTACTTC. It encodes CAWGTSGGMRETQYF.

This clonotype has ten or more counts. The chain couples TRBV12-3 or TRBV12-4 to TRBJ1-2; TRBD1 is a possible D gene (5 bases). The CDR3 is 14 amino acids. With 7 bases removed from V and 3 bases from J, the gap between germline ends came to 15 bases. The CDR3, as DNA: TGTGCCAGCACCTTCCTCGGGGACTACTATGGCTACACCTTC. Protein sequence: CASTFLGDYYGYTF.